Listed here are 20 T cell receptor beta chains from one sample, sequenced in a study of blood T cell repertoires in COVID-19. Profiling relied on immunoSEQ multiplex PCR, and the TCRdb table lists in-frame clones only, not all of them. The repertoire includes about 130,000 clones, approximately 83% of them detected once, and 25% to 30% sits in the top ten. Sequenced: peripheral blood. Every receptor here comes from a woman of 80 years or more with acute or convalescent COVID-19.

This clone was found once. V gene TRBV27 combines with J gene TRBJ1-5, with D uncertain. V dropped 2 bases and J dropped 4 bases, with 15 bases sitting between them. Germline V gene sequence: CDR1 MNHEY, CDR2 SMNVEV (reference sequence). This CDR3 contains 16 residues. CDR3 DNA: TGTGCCAGCAGTTTAAGCATCGCAGGAGGGAATCAGCCCCAGCATTTT. Encoded protein: CASSLSIAGGNQPQHF.

The rearrangement joins TRBV14 to TRBJ1-6, with 9 bases aligning to TRBD1. CDR3 length: 14 amino acids. The trim removed 5 bases at V and 10 bases at J, leaving 6 bases unmatched. CDR1 is SGHDN, CDR2 FVKESK, per germline. The CDR3 DNA sequence: TGTGCCAGCAGCAACCGGGACAGGGTATCACCCCTCCACTTT. As protein: CASSNRDRVSPLHF.

This chain joins TRBV5-4 and TRBJ1-3; no clear D gene. CDR3 size: 14 residues. The germline V and J ends were trimmed by 4 bases and 0 bases, with 8 bases remaining between them. CDR1 is SGHNT and CDR2 is YYREEE in the germline V gene (reference sequence). CDR3 nucleotides: TGTGCCAGCAGCCGGTTGTTCTCTGGAAACACCATATATTTT. Amino acid sequence: CASSRLFSGNTIYF.

This clone was seen only a few times. This chain connects TRBV5-1 to TRBJ2-3; 8 bases map to TRBD2. After removal of 3 bases from V and 0 bases from J, the junction contained 6 bases not matched to a gene. The CDR3 consists of 16 residues. Germline CDR1 and CDR2: SGHRS and YFSETQ. As DNA, the CDR3 is TGCGCCAGCAGCTCTTGGGGACTAGTGAGCACAGATACGCAGTATTTT. Its protein is CASSSWGLVSTDTQYF.

The rearrangement joins TRBV6-1 to TRBJ1-4; D is perhaps TRBD1 (5 bases). Germline CDR1 MNHNS, CDR2 SASEGT. This CDR3 is built from 16 residues. V was cut by 3 bases and J by 0 bases, with 11 bases left in between. In nucleotides, the CDR3 is TGTGCCAGCAGTGACGGGGGGTCCGCAACTAATGAAAAACTGTTTTTT. Translating gives CASSDGGSATNEKLFF.

The chain uses TRBV25-1 and TRBJ1-6; 10 bases agree with TRBD1. The CDR3 loop spans 14 amino acids. Germline V lookup: CDR1 MGHDK, CDR2 SYGVNS. Trimming at V came to 8 bases and at J to 9 bases, leaving 7 bases not matched to a gene. As DNA, the CDR3 is TGTGCCAGCGACCCCGGGACAGGGGTTTCACCCCTCCACTTT. It is translated as CASDPGTGVSPLHF.

The V call is TRBV11-2, the J call TRBJ1-1; a possible D gene is TRBD1 (6 bases). The ends were cut back, 1 base at V and 0 bases at J, with 9 bases in the middle. The CDR3 runs to 15 residues. Germline values: CDR1 SGHAT, CDR2 FQNNGV. CDR3 residues: CASSLVQGLNTEAFF. CDR3 sequence (DNA): TGTGCCAGCAGCTTAGTACAGGGTTTGAACACTGAAGCTTTCTTT. Full variable domain (remainder filled in from reference TRBV11-2 and TRBJ1-1): EAGVAQSPRYKIIEKRQSVAFWCNPISGHATLYWYQQILGQGPKLLIQFQNNGVVDDSQLPKDRFSAERLKGVDSTLKIQPAKLEDSAVYLCASSLVQGLNTEAFFGQGTRLTVV.

The chain uses TRBV19 and TRBJ2-1; D possibly corresponds to TRBD2 (5 bases). CDR1 is LNHDA, CDR2 SQIVND, per germline (reference sequence). The CDR3 is made up of 15 amino acids. Trimming removed 3 bases from V and 5 bases from J, with 14 bases in between. CDR3 sequence (DNA): TGTGCCAGTAGTATCTTTGGACTTTCTAACAATGAGCAGTTCTTC. Translation: CASSIFGLSNNEQFF.

This clone showed up just a few times. The chain is built from TRBV7-6 and TRBJ2-2; TRBD2 agrees at 8 bases. V gave up 5 bases and J gave up 4 bases; unmatched junction bases: 6. This CDR3 spans 15 amino acids. In germline, CDR1 is SGHVS, CDR2 FNYEAQ. CDR3 amino acids: CASSRGRGATGELFF. For the CDR3, the DNA is TGTGCCAGCAGCAGAGGGCGGGGGGCCACCGGGGAGCTGTTTTTT.

This clone was counted once. The DNA of the CDR3 is TGTGCCAGCAGCGTAGGTGGCGGGGTTAACACCGGGGAGCTGTTTTTT. Its protein product is CASSVGGGVNTGELFF. V and J are TRBV9 and TRBJ2-2; maybe TRBD2 (6 bases). The CDR3 spans 16 residues. The germline V gene encodes CDR1 SGDLS and CDR2 YYNGEE. The V gene lost 0 bases and the J gene lost 2 bases, with 11 bases spanning the gap.

The V gene is TRBV28, the J gene TRBJ1-2; a weak D match, TRBD1 (5 bases). The CDR3 covers 13 residues. Germline-derived CDR1 and CDR2 are MDHEN and SYDVKM. V was cut by 6 bases and J by 5 bases, with 13 bases left in between. CDR3 sequence: CASSPLREYGYTF. In DNA, the CDR3 is TGTGCCAGCAGCCCCCTCAGGGAATATGGCTACACCTTC.

The chain has TRBV6-6 and TRBJ1-2; weak D call: TRBD1 (6 bases). The CDR3 is 12 amino acids. Trimming removed 0 bases at V and 7 bases at J, with 6 bases between. Germline V gene lookup returns CDR1 MNHNY and CDR2 SVGAGI (reference sequence). In DNA form, the CDR3 reads TGTGCCAGCAGTTACTCGGGGGCTGGCTACACCTTC. Protein: CASSYSGAGYTF.

This CDR3 is CASSYRHRGGEAFF. The CDR3 DNA follows: TGTGCCAGCAGTTACCGCCATCGGGGTGGTGAAGCTTTCTTT. This chain joins TRBV6-5 and TRBJ1-1; D remains ambiguous. Germline V CDR1 and CDR2: MNHEY, SVGAGI. This CDR3 is 14 amino acids long. The ends were cut back, 2 bases at V and 7 bases at J, with 14 bases in the middle.

The chain carries TRBV5-1 and TRBJ1-2, with TRBD1 identical over 7 bases. Trimming removed 3 bases from V and 2 bases from J; junction bases left unmatched: 4. From germline, CDR1 is SGHRS and CDR2 YFSETQ. The length of the CDR3 is 14 residues. The CDR3: CASSSGTANYGYTF. The CDR3 DNA is TGCGCCAGCAGCTCGGGGACAGCAAACTATGGCTACACCTTC.

V is TRBV27 and J is TRBJ1-1; TRBD1 agrees at 7 bases. Trimming cost V 6 bases and J 3 bases; bases outside gene matches: 7. The CDR3 is made up of 14 amino acids. Germline loops: CDR1 MNHEY, CDR2 SMNVEV (reference sequence). The DNA for the CDR3 is TGTGCCAGCAGCAAGAACAGGGGAGACACTGAAGCTTTCTTT. Its protein is CASSKNRGDTEAFF.

The chain joins TRBV18 to TRBJ2-1; D perhaps matches TRBD1 (6 bases). Looked up from germline, CDR1 is KGHSH and CDR2 is LQKENI. CDR3 length: 14 residues. V gave up 4 bases and J gave up 6 bases, with 13 bases separating them. CDR3 coding DNA: TGTGCCAGCTCACTCCGACAGGTACTCAATGAGCAGTTCTTC. Amino acids: CASSLRQVLNEQFF.

V and J are TRBV7-9 and TRBJ2-3; 8 bases align to TRBD1. V was pared by 1 base and J by 6 bases, with 6 bases of the junction left unmatched. This CDR3 contains 15 residues. Germline-derived CDR1 and CDR2 are SEHNR and FQNEAQ (reference sequence). In DNA, the CDR3 is TGTGCCAGCAGCTTAGGGTCGGACAGGGCGGATACGCAGTATTTT. It translates to CASSLGSDRADTQYF.

V usage is TRBV7-2 and J usage is TRBJ1-2; the match to TRBD1 covers 9 bases. Germline-derived CDR1 and CDR2 are SGHTA and FQGNSA. There are 14 residues in the CDR3. The V and J ends lost 4 bases and 6 bases, in that order; junction bases with no gene match: 6. CDR3 in amino acids: CASSSLQGANGYTF. The CDR3 nucleotides read TGTGCCAGCAGCTCGTTACAGGGGGCGAATGGCTACACCTTC.

This sequence joins TRBV5-1 and TRBJ1-4; unclear D gene. The ends were cut back, 4 bases at V and 0 bases at J, with 13 bases in the middle. The CDR3 contains 16 residues. Germline V gives CDR1 SGHRS, CDR2 YFSETQ. The chain's CDR3 is CASSPNYGTTNEKLFF. The CDR3 DNA follows: TGCGCCAGCAGCCCTAACTATGGAACAACTAATGAAAAACTGTTTTTT.

CDR3 sequence: CASNRRGGSGTQYF. The CDR3 bases are TGTGCCAGCAACCGGAGGGGAGGGTCGGGGACCCAGTACTTC. The rearrangement joins TRBV3-1 (or the pseudogene TRBV3-2) to TRBJ2-5; 7 nucleotides agree with TRBD2. The CDR3 has 14 residues. The germline gives CDR1 LGHDT, CDR2 YNNKEL (reference sequence). Losses at the gene ends were 7 bases for V and 7 bases for J; bases not matched to a gene: 12.